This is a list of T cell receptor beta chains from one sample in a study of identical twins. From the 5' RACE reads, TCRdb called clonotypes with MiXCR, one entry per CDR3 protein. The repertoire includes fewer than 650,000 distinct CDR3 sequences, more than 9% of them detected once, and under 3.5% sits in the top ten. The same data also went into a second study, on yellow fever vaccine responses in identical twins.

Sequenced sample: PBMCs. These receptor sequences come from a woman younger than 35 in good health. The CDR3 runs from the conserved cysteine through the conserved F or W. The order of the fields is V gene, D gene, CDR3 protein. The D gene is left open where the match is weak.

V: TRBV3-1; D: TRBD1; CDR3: CASSQEGTGTYNEQFF
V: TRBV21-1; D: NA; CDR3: CASSKSGSSYNEQFF
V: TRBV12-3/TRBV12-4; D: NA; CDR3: CASSPDSSNTGELFF
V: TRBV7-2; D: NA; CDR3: CASSRDKDTQYF
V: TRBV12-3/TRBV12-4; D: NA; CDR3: CASQFGRSTDTQYF
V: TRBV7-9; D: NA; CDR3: CASSRLTDLYGYTF
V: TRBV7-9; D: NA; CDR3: CASSSNLDYEQYF
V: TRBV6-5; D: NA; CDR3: CASSYSDVDEQFF
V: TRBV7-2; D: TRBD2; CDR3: CASTLSLAGGAEQFF
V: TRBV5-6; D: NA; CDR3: CASSGGVTYNSPLHF
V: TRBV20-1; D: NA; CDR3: CSARMGHLEKLFF
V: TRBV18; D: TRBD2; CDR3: CASSPFPAGEQETQYF
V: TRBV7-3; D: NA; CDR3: CASSLGLSLDTQYF
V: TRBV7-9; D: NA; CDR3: CASSPSPHTGYGYTF
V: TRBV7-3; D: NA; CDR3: CASSLGQRGASTRYEQFF
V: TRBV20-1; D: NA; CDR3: CSASVRGGTDTQYF